This is a list of T cell receptor beta chains from one sample in a study of neurological immune-mediated disorders. In TCRdb, the 5' RACE reads were re-called with MiXCR into one record per CDR3 protein. The sample records approximately 36,000 distinct CDR3 sequences, around 10% being singletons. The sequenced sample consisted of PBMCs. The receptors were sampled from a man aged 60 to 75 with HTLV-1-associated myelopathy (HAM/TSP). CDR3s include the opening cysteine and the closing phenylalanine or tryptophan. A D gene is named only where the DNA matches it firmly. Clone sizes are given selectively: once, few, many, or a class where the clone is expanded.

>-|TRBV27|many|TRBJ1-3
TGTGCCAGCAGGGGTTTGAGTGGAAACACCATATATTTT
CASRGLSGNTIYF
>-|TRBV5-1|many|TRBJ2-7
TGCGCCAGCAACTTGTGGCAGAGCTCCTACGAGCAGTACTTC
CASNLWQSSYEQYF
>-|TRBV21-1|many|TRBJ1-3
TGTGCCAGCAGCAAAGTCCAATACAGACTTTTTTTCTCTGGAAACACCATATATTTT
CASSKVQYRLFFSGNTIYF
>-|TRBV20-1|many|TRBJ2-1
TGCAGTGCTACTGCGGGGAATCGGGGAAATGAGCAGTTCTTC
CSATAGNRGNEQFF
>-|TRBV20-1|many|TRBJ2-5
TGCAGTGCTAGAAAGGCTATGGCGCAAGAGACCCAGTACTTC
CSARKAMAQETQYF
>-|TRBV6-2/TRBV6-3|many|TRBJ2-7
TGTGCCAGCAGTTACTCACAGGCTCGTATAACCTACGAGCAGTACTTC
CASSYSQARITYEQYF
>TRBD1|TRBV19|many|TRBJ2-3
TGTGCCAGTAGCACGCGGATCGGGACAGGGGTCACCCAGACGCAGTATTTT
CASSTRIGTGVTQTQYF
>TRBD2|TRBV12-3/TRBV12-4|many|TRBJ2-1
TGTGCCAGCAGTTTTAGACTAGCGGGAGGGCCAAACAATGAGCAGTTCTTC
CASSFRLAGGPNNEQFF
>TRBD1|TRBV20-1|many|TRBJ2-5
TGCAGTGCTAGTGAGGGGGCTTTACTACAAGAGACCCAGTACTTC
CSASEGALLQETQYF
>-|TRBV7-9|-|TRBJ2-7
TGTGCCAGCAGTCCTACCGCGTTGGGGGCGGGAGCCTACGAGCAGTACTTC
CASSPTALGAGAYEQYF
>-|TRBV6-5|many|TRBJ1-5
TGTGCCAGCAGTTTCTCACAGTGGGCGGTCAAGCCCCAGCATTTT
CASSFSQWAVKPQHF
>-|TRBV20-1|many|TRBJ2-1
TGCAGTGCTAGAGATCGGTATGAGCAGTTCTTC
CSARDRYEQFF
>-|TRBV7-2|many|TRBJ2-7
TGTGCCAGCAGCTTAGTCAGCGGGCCTTCTTCCTACGAGCAGTACTTC
CASSLVSGPSSYEQYF
>-|TRBV28|many|TRBJ2-3
TGTGCCAGCAAGGGAAGGGCTTGGGCAGATACGCAGTATTTT
CASKGRAWADTQYF
>TRBD2|TRBV5-1|many|TRBJ2-2
TGCGCCAGCAGCGTACCGGGACTAGCCGCTGCCAGCTTTGCGAACACCGGGGAGCTGTTTTTT
CASSVPGLAAASFANTGELFF
>TRBD2|TRBV3-1|many|TRBJ2-2
TGTGCCAGCAGCGGACGACAGCGGGGGACCGGGGAGCTGTTTTTT
CASSGRQRGTGELFF
>-|TRBV5-1|many|TRBJ1-5
TGCGCCAGCAGCTTGGATGGTATCGGCAATCAGCCCCAGCATTTT
CASSLDGIGNQPQHF
>-|TRBV6-1|many|TRBJ2-7
TGTGCCAGCAGTGAAGCAGGCCAGTACGAGCAGTACTTC
CASSEAGQYEQYF
>-|TRBV28|few|TRBJ2-5
TGTGCCAGCAGTAGGGGGGAGCGGATCCAAGAGACCCAGTACTTC
CASSRGERIQETQYF
>-|TRBV2|many|TRBJ2-7
TGTGCCAGCAGTGAGGGTTTCGCCTACGAGCAGTACTTC
CASSEGFAYEQYF
>-|TRBV15|many|TRBJ2-1
TGTGCCACCAGCAGAGGGCCGGGGGCAGGGCACAATGAGCAGTTCTTC
CATSRGPGAGHNEQFF
>-|TRBV5-1|many|TRBJ2-2
TGCGCCAGCAGCTGGGGGGACAGCTACACCGGGGAGCTGTTTTTT
CASSWGDSYTGELFF
>TRBD2|TRBV3-1|many|TRBJ2-2
TGTGCCAGCCCCAATGGGACTAGCGGGAGAGTCAGCCGGGAGCTGTTTTTT
CASPNGTSGRVSRELFF
>-|TRBV20-1|many|TRBJ1-6
TGCAGTGCTAGAGGGGACCCAAATTCACCCCTCCACTTT
CSARGDPNSPLHF